Below, 23 T cell receptor beta chains from the same sample are listed, as sequenced in a study of beta chain features in type 1 diabetes. The authors reverse transcribed all of the isolated RNA, so sequencing captured expressed TCRB transcripts. Libraries were prepared by immunoSEQ multiplex PCR; TCRdb keeps only in-frame clonotypes and omits some of them. The table includes roughly 50,000 clones, 52% detected once. These TCRs' antigens remain unknown. Study-wide points: Type 1 diabetes patients showed a moderate but significant shortening of TCRB CDR3s in all four CD4+ subsets.

Material for sequencing was Tregs from blood. These TCRs come from a woman aged 40 to 50 with type 1 diabetes.

The V call is TRBV5-6, the J call TRBJ2-5; D gene uncertain. Per germline, CDR1 SGHDT and CDR2 YYEEEE. V was cut by 1 base and J by 1 base, with 8 bases left in between. The CDR3 sequence is 14 residues long. CDR3 residues: CASSLPAGQETQYF. DNA for the CDR3: TGTGCCAGCAGCTTGCCGGCAGGCCAAGAGACCCAGTACTTC. Filled out from reference TRBV5-6 and TRBJ2-5, the complete variable domain reads DAGVTQSPTHLIKTRGQQVTLRCSPKSGHDTVSWYQQALGQGPQFIFQYYEEEERQRGNFPDRFSGHQFPNYSSELNVNALLLGDSALYLCASSLPAGQETQYFGPGTRLLVL.

This chain uses TRBV4-1 with TRBJ2-3, with D possibly being TRBD2 (5 bases). The V and J ends lost 1 base and 5 bases respectively, with 7 bases between them. CDR1 is MGHRA and CDR2 is YSYEKL in the germline V gene. The CDR3 is 13 residues long. The CDR3 sequence: CASSQGGGDTQYF. The CDR3 DNA follows: TGCGCCAGCAGCCAAGGAGGAGGAGATACGCAGTATTTT.

The J gene is TRBJ1-2, the V gene TRBV13; 9 bases are a match to TRBD1. The CDR3 has 15 residues. V shed 2 bases, J shed 2 bases, and the junction held 3 bases outside the gene matches. CDR1 is PRHDT, CDR2 FYEKMQ, per germline (reference sequence). The CDR3 sequence: CASSLRGTGNYGYTF. The CDR3 DNA follows: TGTGCCAGCAGCTTAAGGGGGACAGGGAACTATGGCTACACCTTC.

This clone was detected once. The V call is TRBV5-1, the J call TRBJ2-1, with D tentatively TRBD2 (6 bases). V was clipped by 3 bases and J by 7 bases, with 17 bases between them. CDR1 and CDR2 from the germline V gene are SGHRS and YFSETQ. The length of the CDR3 is 15 residues. In DNA form, the CDR3 reads TGCGCCAGCAGCTCCCTCCTTAAGGGGAGGAATGAGCAGTTCTTC. Residues: CASSSLLKGRNEQFF.

The chain combines TRBV7-2 with TRBJ2-7; D ambiguous. The CDR3 consists of 12 residues. Trimming took off 1 base at V and 3 bases at J, with 4 bases between the two ends. CDR1 and CDR2 from the germline V gene are SGHTA and FQGNSA. CDR3 sequence (DNA): TGTGCCAGCAGCTTAGAACTCTACGAGCAGTACTTC. This gives the protein CASSLELYEQYF.

This chain connects TRBV27 to TRBJ1-1; 9 positions match TRBD1. This CDR3 comprises 16 residues. Trimming cost V 6 bases and J 1 base; bases outside gene matches: 9. CDR1 and CDR2 from the germline V gene are MNHEY and SMNVEV (reference sequence). The CDR3 nucleotides read TGTGCCAGCAGATACAGGGGGCAGTGGGCGAACACTGAAGCTTTCTTT. Protein product: CASRYRGQWANTEAFF.

This clone was observed a handful of times. This chain links TRBV14 with TRBJ2-7; possibly TRBD1 for D (5 bases). The V gene's germline CDR1 is SGHDN and CDR2 FVKESK. The ends were cut back, 0 bases at V and 1 base at J, with 7 bases in the middle. The CDR3 spans 14 residues. CDR3 DNA sequence: TGTGCCAGCAGCCAAGAGCAGGGTTCCTACGAGCAGTACTTC. This codes for CASSQEQGSYEQYF.

The chain combines TRBV7-2 with TRBJ2-7; tentatively, D is TRBD1 (5 bases). The CDR3 totals 13 residues. CDR1 and CDR2 (germline): SGHTA, FQGNSA. Trimming cost V 0 bases and J 4 bases, with 7 bases left between them. CDR3 sequence: CASSLATEYEQYF. CDR3 bases: TGTGCCAGCAGCTTAGCGACAGAGTACGAGCAGTACTTC. The full variable domain, rest sourced from reference TRBV7-2 and TRBJ2-7, is GAGVSQSPSNKVTEKGKDVELRCDPISGHTALYWYRQSLGQGLEFLIYFQGNSAPDKSGLPSDRFSAERTGGSVSTLTIQRTQQEDSAVYLCASSLATEYEQYFGPGTRLTVT.

This chain links TRBV28 with TRBJ1-1, with a possible D match to TRBD1 (5 bases). The CDR3 extends over 11 amino acids. Per the germline V gene, CDR1 is MDHEN and CDR2 is SYDVKM. Trimming stripped 5 bases from V and 9 bases from J, with 10 bases between. CDR3 in DNA: TGTGCCAGCAGTCCACAGGAAAAAGCTTTCTTT. It yields the protein CASSPQEKAFF.

The V and J genes are TRBV5-1 and TRBJ2-7; a weak D match, TRBD1 (5 bases). CDR3 size: 16 residues. Trimming shortened V by 1 base and J by 0 bases, and 14 bases separated the two germline ends. The germline CDR1 and CDR2 sequences are SGHRS and YFSETQ. The CDR3: CASSLTTGILSYEQYF. The CDR3 bases are TGCGCCAGCAGCTTGACTACAGGAATCCTCTCCTACGAGCAGTACTTC. The whole variable domain, remainder taken from reference TRBV5-1 and TRBJ2-7, is KAGVTQTPRYLIKTRGQQVTLSCSPISGHRSVSWYQQTPGQGLQFLFEYFSETQRNKGNFPGRFSGRQFSNSRSEMNVSTLELGDSALYLCASSLTTGILSYEQYFGPGTRLTVT.

CDR3 in amino acids: CASSSYRGTNEKLFF. The CDR3 DNA is TGTGCCAGCAGCTCGTACAGGGGAACTAATGAAAAACTGTTTTTT. This chain uses TRBV13 with TRBJ1-4; the match to TRBD1 covers 7 bases. Germline trimming cut 4 bases from V and 1 base from J; bases unmatched to any gene: 3. The CDR3 is made up of 15 amino acids. CDR1 is PRHDT and CDR2 is FYEKMQ in the germline V gene (reference sequence).

This clone was counted a few times. The chain couples TRBV7-2 to TRBJ2-5; D is perhaps TRBD2 (5 bases). V was shortened by 4 bases and J by 4 bases, with 13 bases between the two germline ends. Germline-derived CDR1 and CDR2 are SGHTA and FQGNSA. CDR3 length equals 14 residues. CDR3 nucleotide sequence: TGTGCCAGCAGCTCCCCCCGGGGTAGAGAGACCCAGTACTTC. It translates to CASSSPRGRETQYF.

V and J are TRBV19 and TRBJ2-7, with D tentatively TRBD2 (5 bases). This CDR3 is 13 amino acids long. Germline CDR1 and CDR2: LNHDA and SQIVND (reference sequence). Deletions cut 8 bases from V and 0 bases from J, with 11 bases between. The DNA of the CDR3 is TGTGCCAGTTCTCCCGGAGGCTCCTACGAGCAGTACTTC. Translation gives CASSPGGSYEQYF. The complete variable domain, with remaining parts taken from reference TRBV19 and TRBJ2-7, reads DGGITQSPKYLFRKEGQNVTLSCEQNLNHDAMYWYRQDPGQGLRLIYYSQIVNDFQKGDIAEGYSVSREKKESFPLTVTSAQKNPTAFYLCASSPGGSYEQYFGPGTRLTVT.

V usage is TRBV2 and J usage is TRBJ2-7; 11 positions match TRBD2. The ends lost 7 bases at V and 4 bases at J; junction bases unmatched: 12. CDR1 is SNHLY, CDR2 FYNNEI, per germline. The CDR3 spans 16 residues. The CDR3 loop is CASTSAPGLAAYEQYF. The CDR3 nucleotides are TGTGCCAGCACCTCTGCACCGGGACTAGCGGCGTACGAGCAGTACTTC. Based on the CDR3 plus reference TRBV2 and TRBJ2-7, the full variable domain is EPEVTQTPSHQVTQMGQEVILRCVPISNHLYFYWYRQILGQKVEFLVSFYNNEISEKSEIFDDQFSVERPDGSNFTLKIRSTKLEDSAMYFCASTSAPGLAAYEQYFGPGTRLTVT.

This chain links TRBV7-9 with TRBJ2-5; D remains ambiguous. Trimming removed 2 bases at V and 4 bases at J, with 5 bases between. The CDR3 covers 12 residues. Germline V gives CDR1 SEHNR, CDR2 FQNEAQ (reference sequence). CDR3 sequence reads: CASSLRGETQYF. CDR3 nucleotide sequence: TGTGCCAGCAGCTTAAGAGGAGAGACCCAGTACTTC.

This sequence joins TRBV5-1 and TRBJ2-1; no clear D gene. V was shortened by 0 bases and J by 7 bases, with 23 bases between the two germline ends. This CDR3 is built from 18 residues. Per the germline V gene, CDR1 is SGHRS and CDR2 is YFSETQ. The CDR3 is CASSLEILSRLPPNEQFF. DNA for the CDR3: TGCGCCAGCAGCTTGGAAATACTATCCCGGCTCCCTCCTAATGAGCAGTTCTTC.

The chain uses TRBV6-5 and TRBJ1-1; tentatively, D is TRBD1 (6 bases). The V end was cut by 0 bases, the J end by 3 bases, with 8 bases between. This CDR3 is built from 14 residues. Germline CDR1 is MNHEY and CDR2 is SVGAGI. As DNA, the CDR3 is TGTGCCAGCAGTTACTCAGGGGGGGACACTGAAGCTTTCTTT. It is translated as CASSYSGGDTEAFF.

This clone was picked up a small number of times. This sequence joins TRBV7-3 and TRBJ2-5; 8 bases are a match to TRBD2. Germline assignment: CDR1 SGHTA and CDR2 FQGTGA. The V segment lost 4 bases and the J segment 5 bases; nucleotides outside the gene matches: 12. The CDR3 has 16 residues. The CDR3 coding sequence is TGTGCCAGCAGCTCCCTTGGAGCGGGAGATCTGGAGACCCAGTACTTC. Translation gives CASSSLGAGDLETQYF.

The chain uses TRBV6-1 and TRBJ2-3; no firm D call. Germline CDR1 is MNHNS and CDR2 is SASEGT. The CDR3 extends over 12 amino acids. The V end was cut by 7 bases, the J end by 4 bases, with 9 bases between. The CDR3 reads CASTSPPDTQYF. DNA of the CDR3: TGTGCCAGCACCTCCCCCCCAGATACGCAGTATTTT.

Here the CDR3 reads CAWSVTGQGREQYF. For the CDR3, the DNA is TGTGCCTGGAGTGTCACGGGACAGGGAAGAGAGCAGTACTTC. V and J are TRBV30 and TRBJ2-7, with 9 bases fitting TRBD1. V shed 0 bases and J 7 bases; nucleotides not matched to a gene: 7. The CDR3 runs 14 residues. CDR1 and CDR2 from the germline V gene are GTSNPN and SVGIG (reference sequence).

This chain uses TRBV7-3 with TRBJ2-3; D is possibly TRBD1 (6 bases). V was shortened by 5 bases and J by 2 bases, with 17 bases between the two germline ends. The germline gives CDR1 SGHTA, CDR2 FQGTGA. This CDR3 is 16 amino acids long. This CDR3 is CASSPKQGIHTDTQYF. The CDR3 coding sequence is TGTGCCAGCAGCCCAAAACAGGGCATTCACACAGATACGCAGTATTTT. The whole variable domain, filled in from reference TRBV7-3 and TRBJ2-3, reads GAGVSQTPSNKVTEKGKYVELRCDPISGHTALYWYRQSLGQGPEFLIYFQGTGAADDSGLPNDRFFAVRPEGSVSTLKIQRTERGDSAVYLCASSPKQGIHTDTQYFGPGTRLTVL.

This clone was observed a handful of times. The chain is built from TRBV5-4 and TRBJ2-3; 8 bases match TRBD2. V shed 4 bases, J shed 1 base, and the junction held 11 bases outside the gene matches. CDR1 is SGHNT, CDR2 YYREEE, per germline (reference sequence). This CDR3 is built from 17 residues. The CDR3 spells CASSLAVAGRGTDTQYF. In nucleotides, the CDR3 is TGTGCCAGCAGCCTGGCCGTAGCGGGACGGGGCACAGATACGCAGTATTTT.

This clone was counted a few times. In DNA, the CDR3 is TGTGCCAGCAGTTCCAAGGAGGGCGGGCGGCCCCAGCATTTT. It translates to CASSSKEGGRPQHF. The rearrangement joins TRBV6-5 to TRBJ1-5; D not resolved. Trimming cost V 4 bases and J 9 bases, with 16 bases left between them. CDR3 length equals 14 residues. Germline CDR1 MNHEY, CDR2 SVGAGI.